This TCR beta chain comes out of a study of blood T cell repertoires in COVID-19 (dated by TCRdb to 2020 to 2022). Some background on the complete study: Collaborator samples came from the United States, Italy and Spain and covered acute and convalescent phases of COVID-19. The repertoires were made available in a free public database intended to serve as a resource for research on the immune response to SARS-CoV-2. A de-identified subject ID, COVID-19 status, age in years and sex were almost always included in the sample metadata. Where available, HLA class I and class II types were taken from metadata supplied by the sample provider and were not determined by assay-based typing. The samples were drawn from the first 160 participants of the ongoing ImmuneRACE study and from 950 to 1,500 subjects provided by 6 global collaborators. Subjects who had been exposed to COVID-19, were actively infected with it, or had recovered from it provided the deeply sampled blood TCRbeta repertoires that made up the dataset. The material from the prospective study consisted of cDNA or gDNA derived from T cells, B-cell-depleted T cells, or PBMCs. Points the paper makes about the study in general: Clinical and demographic metadata were provided uncurated, with the amount varying by source and participant.

To note about this clone: The clone's antigen remains unknown. No base-level quality is on record; no much larger clone is a single base apart.

The immunoSEQ Assay, a bias-controlled multiplex PCR, was used to amplify TCRbeta CDR3 regions from genomic DNA. Turning to the authors' computational methods: Nucleated cell counts per sample were estimated from amplification of reference gene primers within the assay. To quantify the absolute abundance of each unique TCRbeta CDR3 rearrangement, sequence reads were collapsed and filtered. For each sample, productive Simpson clonality was calculated by taking the square root of Simpson's diversity index across productive rearrangements. Entries here come from immuneACCESS through TCRdb and include only in-frame sequences with V and J called. Some clones fail to appear in such tables; in the studies checked, an unresolved V gene covers under half of the shortfall, and the cause of the remainder is unknown. V and J calls and clone size are copied from that table; D and trimming were computed from the DNA. Recorded for this sample are about 670,000 clones; more than 80% of them occurred a single time. 0.2% to 0.3% of the sample belongs to the ten largest clones.

The collaborating institutions used their own protocols to collect whole blood in K2EDTA tubes. For TCRbeta analysis, collaborators shipped samples in one of three forms: frozen whole blood, isolated PBMCs, or DNA extracted from either of those sample types. Taken from the germline V gene (reference sequence), the CDR1 and CDR2 loops are SEHNR and FQNEAQ. There are 17 amino acids in the CDR3, from cysteine to phenylalanine inclusive. The entry retains the CDR3 DNA only, 51 bases that are in frame from base 1. Trimming leaves V shorter by 5 bases and J shorter by 1 base, with the junction holding 12 bases beyond the gene matches.

The sequence came from a woman between 18 and 29 years old with acute or convalescent COVID-19. Sequencing was performed on peripheral blood. The chain is made from TRBV7-9 and TRBJ2-3, and 7 junction bases match TRBD2. The DNA sequence is given as TGTGCCAGCAGCCGACGGGGCACGGGGGGTGGCACAGATACGCAGTATTTT. Its product reads: CASSRRGTGGGTDTQYF.